This T cell receptor (beta chain) originates from a study of cytomegalovirus exposure and HLA in healthy donors. General study points: Relative to the roughly 640-donor mean, N-insertions were reportedly fewer in an Asian-associated ancestry cluster in a later analysis.

Primers for the PCR totalled 60 Vbeta and 13 Jbeta. The data were produced by immunoSEQ multiplex PCR, yet TCRdb's version contains in-frame clones alone and is incomplete. The sample gives about 190,000 clones, more than 65% of which show up once; 3.5% to 4% is in the top ten. V was cut by 4 bases and J by 4 bases, with 4 bases left in between. In germline, CDR1 is SGHAT, CDR2 FQNNGV. The CDR3 totals 11 residues. A word on this clone: Antigen: not known.

Material: PBMCs. V is TRBV11-2 and J is TRBJ1-1; no firm D call. This sequence originates from a man in his forties or fifties in good health and CMV-seronegative. The CDR3 region is CASSSGTEAFF. In nucleotides, the CDR3 is TGTGCCAGCAGCTCGGGCACTGAAGCTTTCTTT. Using reference TRBV11-2 and TRBJ1-1 for the parts outside the CDR3, the full variable domain is EAGVAQSPRYKIIEKRQSVAFWCNPISGHATLYWYQQILGQGPKLLIQFQNNGVVDDSQLPKDRFSAERLKGVDSTLKIQPAKLEDSAVYLCASSSGTEAFFGQGTRLTVV.